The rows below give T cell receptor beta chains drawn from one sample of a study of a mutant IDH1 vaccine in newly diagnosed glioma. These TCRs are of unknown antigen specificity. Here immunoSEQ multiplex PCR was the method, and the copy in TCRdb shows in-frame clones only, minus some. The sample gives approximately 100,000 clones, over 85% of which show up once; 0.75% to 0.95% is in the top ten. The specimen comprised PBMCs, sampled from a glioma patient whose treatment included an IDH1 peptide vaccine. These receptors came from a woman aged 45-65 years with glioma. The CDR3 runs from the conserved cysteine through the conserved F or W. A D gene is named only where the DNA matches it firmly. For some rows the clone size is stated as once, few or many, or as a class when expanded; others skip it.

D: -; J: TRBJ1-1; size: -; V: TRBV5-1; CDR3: CASSPITDGVTEAFF; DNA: TGCGCCAGCAGCCCAATCACGGACGGGGTGACTGAAGCTTTCTTT
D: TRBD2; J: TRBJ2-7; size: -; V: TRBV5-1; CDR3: CASRLAVPYEQYF; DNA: TGCGCCAGCCGTCTAGCGGTACCCTACGAGCAGTACTTC
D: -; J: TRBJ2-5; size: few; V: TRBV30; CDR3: CAWSSHSLPGTQYF; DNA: TGTGCCTGGAGTTCACACAGCCTGCCGGGGACCCAGTACTTC
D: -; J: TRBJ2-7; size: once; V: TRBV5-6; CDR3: CASSFGVSSYEQYF; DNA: TGTGCCAGCAGCTTCGGCGTCAGCAGTTACGAGCAGTACTTC
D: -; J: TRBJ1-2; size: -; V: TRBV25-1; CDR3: CASRRDQEGYTF; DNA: TGTGCCAGCAGGCGGGATCAAGAAGGCTACACCTTC
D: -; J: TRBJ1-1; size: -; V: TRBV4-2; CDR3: CASSPPRQAGGTEAFF; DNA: TGTGCCAGCAGCCCCCCCCGACAGGCTGGCGGCACTGAAGCTTTCTTT
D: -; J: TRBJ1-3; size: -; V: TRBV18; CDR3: CASSREQGNTGNTIYF; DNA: TGTGCCAGCTCACGAGAACAGGGAAATACTGGAAACACCATATATTTT
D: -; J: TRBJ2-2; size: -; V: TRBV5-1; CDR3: CASTKEANTGELFF; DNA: TGCGCCAGCACCAAGGAGGCGAACACCGGGGAGCTGTTTTTT
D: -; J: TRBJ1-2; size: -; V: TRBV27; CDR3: CASSLQGTYGYTF; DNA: TGTGCCAGCAGTTTACAGGGGACCTATGGCTACACCTTC
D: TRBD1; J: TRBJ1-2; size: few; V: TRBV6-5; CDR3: CASSLDRENGYTF; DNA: TGTGCCAGCAGTTTGGACAGGGAGAATGGCTACACCTTC
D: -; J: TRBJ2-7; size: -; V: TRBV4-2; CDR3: CASSQERTESYEQYF; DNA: TGTGCCAGCAGCCAAGAACGGACGGAATCCTACGAGCAGTACTTC
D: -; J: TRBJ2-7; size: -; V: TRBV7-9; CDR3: CASSSPKRPAGEQYF; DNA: TGTGCCAGCAGCTCCCCTAAACGCCCCGCGGGTGAGCAGTACTTC
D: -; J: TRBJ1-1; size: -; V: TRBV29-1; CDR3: CSVTKGGTDTEAFF; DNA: TGCAGCGTTACCAAAGGGGGTACGGACACTGAAGCTTTCTTT
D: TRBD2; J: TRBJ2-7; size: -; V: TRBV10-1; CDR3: CASSESLAGGYEQYF; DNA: TGCGCCAGCAGTGAGTCCCTAGCGGGAGGGTACGAGCAGTACTTC
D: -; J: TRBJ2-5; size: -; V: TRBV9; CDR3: CASSEGGAVYQETQYF; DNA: TGTGCCAGCAGCGAGGGTGGGGCTGTGTACCAAGAGACCCAGTACTTC
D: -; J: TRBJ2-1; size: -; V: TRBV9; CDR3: CASSVEEGTPLFEQFF; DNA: TGTGCCAGCAGCGTAGAGGAAGGGACGCCCTTATTTGAGCAGTTCTTC
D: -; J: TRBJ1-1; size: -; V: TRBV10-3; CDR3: CAIGRGAGEAFF; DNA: TGTGCCATCGGTCGGGGGGCGGGTGAAGCTTTCTTT
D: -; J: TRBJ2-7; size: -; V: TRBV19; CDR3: CASSITTYEQYF; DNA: TGTGCCAGTAGTATAACAACCTACGAGCAGTACTTC
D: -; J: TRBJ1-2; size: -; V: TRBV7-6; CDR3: CASSSRARGNGYTF; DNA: TGTGCCAGCAGCTCGAGAGCCCGGGGCAATGGCTACACCTTC
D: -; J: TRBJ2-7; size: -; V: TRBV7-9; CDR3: CASSRPRSSYEQYF; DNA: TGTGCCAGCAGCCGACCGCGGAGCTCCTACGAGCAGTACTTC
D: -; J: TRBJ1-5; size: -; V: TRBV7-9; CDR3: CASSPSSVSIQPQHF; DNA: TGTGCCAGCAGCCCTTCGTCGGTATCCATACAGCCCCAGCATTTT
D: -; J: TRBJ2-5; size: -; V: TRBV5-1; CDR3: CASSPGGGKGQETQYF; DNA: TGCGCCAGCAGCCCTGGAGGGGGCAAGGGCCAAGAGACCCAGTACTTC
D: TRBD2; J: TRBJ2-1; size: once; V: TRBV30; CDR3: CAWSSGTSGRNEQFF; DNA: TGTGCCTGGAGTTCAGGGACTAGCGGGAGAAATGAGCAGTTCTTC
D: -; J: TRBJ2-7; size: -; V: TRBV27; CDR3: CASSFVTPRKQYF; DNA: TGTGCCAGCAGTTTTGTGACTCCCCGGAAGCAGTACTTC
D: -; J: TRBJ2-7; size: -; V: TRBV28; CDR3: CASSLLASEQYF; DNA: TGTGCCAGCAGTTTATTGGCTTCCGAGCAGTACTTC
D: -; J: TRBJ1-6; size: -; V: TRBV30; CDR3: CAWSMARNSPLHF; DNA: TGTGCCTGGTCGATGGCGAGGAATTCACCCCTCCACTTT
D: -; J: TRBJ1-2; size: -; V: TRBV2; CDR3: CASSGRTANYGYTF; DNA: TGTGCCAGCAGTGGGAGGACAGCTAACTATGGCTACACCTTC
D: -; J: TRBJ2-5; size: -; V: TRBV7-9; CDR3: CASSLLRETQYF; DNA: TGTGCCAGCAGCCTTCTTAGGGAGACCCAGTACTTC
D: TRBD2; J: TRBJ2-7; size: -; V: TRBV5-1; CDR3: CASSLAAGGDYEQYF; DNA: TGCGCCAGCAGCTTGGCTGCGGGAGGAGATTACGAGCAGTACTTC
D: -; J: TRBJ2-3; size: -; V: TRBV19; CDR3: CASSIRVSGPTDTQYF; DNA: TGTGCCAGTAGTATCCGAGTGAGCGGGCCCACAGATACGCAGTATTTT
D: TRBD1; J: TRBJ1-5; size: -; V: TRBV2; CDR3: CASRTGLGNQPQHF; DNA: TGTGCCAGCAGGACAGGGTTGGGCAATCAGCCCCAGCATTTT
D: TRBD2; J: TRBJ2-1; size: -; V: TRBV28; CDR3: CASKTSGRRNEQFF; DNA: TGTGCCAGCAAGACAAGCGGGAGGCGAAATGAGCAGTTCTTC
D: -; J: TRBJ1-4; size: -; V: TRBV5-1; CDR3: CASSLGGANEKLFF; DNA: TGCGCCAGCAGCTTGGGAGGGGCTAATGAAAAACTGTTTTTT
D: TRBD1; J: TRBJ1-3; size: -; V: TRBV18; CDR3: CASSPRGTGTGNTIYF; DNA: TGTGCCAGCTCACCACGAGGGACAGGGACTGGAAACACCATATATTTT
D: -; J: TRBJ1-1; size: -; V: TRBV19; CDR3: CASRANWVSEAFF; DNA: TGTGCCAGTAGGGCGAACTGGGTATCTGAAGCTTTCTTT
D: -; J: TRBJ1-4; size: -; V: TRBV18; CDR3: CASSPPVRGGEKLFF; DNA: TGTGCCAGCTCACCACCCGTCAGGGGAGGTGAAAAACTGTTTTTT